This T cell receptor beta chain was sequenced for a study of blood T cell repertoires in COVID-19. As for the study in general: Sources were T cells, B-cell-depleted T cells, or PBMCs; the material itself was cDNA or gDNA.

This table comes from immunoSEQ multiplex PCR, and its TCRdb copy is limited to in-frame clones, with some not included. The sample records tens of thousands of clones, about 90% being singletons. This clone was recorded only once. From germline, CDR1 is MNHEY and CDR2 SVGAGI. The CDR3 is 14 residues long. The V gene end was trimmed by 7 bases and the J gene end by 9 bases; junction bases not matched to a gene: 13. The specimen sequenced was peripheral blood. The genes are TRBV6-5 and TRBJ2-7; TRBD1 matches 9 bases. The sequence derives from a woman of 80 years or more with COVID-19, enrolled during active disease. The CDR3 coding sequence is TGTGCCAGCAATCACCGGGACAGGGCCGGTGGGCAGTACTTC. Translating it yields CASNHRDRAGGQYF.